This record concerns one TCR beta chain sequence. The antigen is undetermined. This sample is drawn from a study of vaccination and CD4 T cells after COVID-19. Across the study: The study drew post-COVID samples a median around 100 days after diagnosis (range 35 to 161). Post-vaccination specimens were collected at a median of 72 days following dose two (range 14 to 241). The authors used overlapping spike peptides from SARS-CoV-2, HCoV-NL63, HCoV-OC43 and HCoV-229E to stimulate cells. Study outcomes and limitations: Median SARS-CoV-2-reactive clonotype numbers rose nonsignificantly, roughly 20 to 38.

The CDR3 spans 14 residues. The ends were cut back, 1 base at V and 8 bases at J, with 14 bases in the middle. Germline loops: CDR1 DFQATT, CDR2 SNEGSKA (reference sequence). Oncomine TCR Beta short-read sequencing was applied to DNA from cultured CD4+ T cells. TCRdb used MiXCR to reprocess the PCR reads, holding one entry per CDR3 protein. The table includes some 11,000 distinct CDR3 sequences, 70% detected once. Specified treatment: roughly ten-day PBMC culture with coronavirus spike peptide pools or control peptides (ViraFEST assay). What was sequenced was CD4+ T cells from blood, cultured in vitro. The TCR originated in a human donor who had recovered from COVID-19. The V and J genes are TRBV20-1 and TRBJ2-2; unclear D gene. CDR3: CSARVRPLGGELFF. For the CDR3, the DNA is TGCAGTGCTAGAGTCAGGCCCCTCGGAGGGGAGCTGTTTTTT.